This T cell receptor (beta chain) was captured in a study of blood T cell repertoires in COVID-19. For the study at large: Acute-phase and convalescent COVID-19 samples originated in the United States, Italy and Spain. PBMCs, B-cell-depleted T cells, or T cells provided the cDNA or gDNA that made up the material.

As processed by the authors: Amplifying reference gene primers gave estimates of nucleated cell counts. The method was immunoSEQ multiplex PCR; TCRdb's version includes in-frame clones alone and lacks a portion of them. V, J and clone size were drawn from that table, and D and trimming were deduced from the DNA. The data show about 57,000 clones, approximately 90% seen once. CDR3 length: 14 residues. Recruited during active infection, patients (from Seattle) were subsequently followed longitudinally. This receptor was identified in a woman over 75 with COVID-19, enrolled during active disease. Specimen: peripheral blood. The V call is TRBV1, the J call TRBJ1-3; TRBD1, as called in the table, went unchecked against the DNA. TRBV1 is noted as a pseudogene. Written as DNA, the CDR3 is TGCACCAGCAGCTACAGGAGCTCTGGAAACACCATATATTTT. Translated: CTSSYRSSGNTIYF.